The 8 T cell receptor beta chains given below trace back to one sample, sequenced in a study of T cell changes during pregnancy in multiple sclerosis. Clones were sequenced by immunoSEQ multiplex PCR, and TCRdb holds only the in-frame ones, with some missing. Of approximately 70,000 clones detected, around nine tenths appear once; the ten largest clones hold 1.5% to 2%. The source material was peripheral blood, sampled in the first trimester of pregnancy. The receptors shown here come from a female donor in good health, enrolled as a control in a pregnancy study.

The CDR3 DNA is TGTGCCATCAGGGATCAGGCAAACACTGAAGCTTTCTTT. Protein product: CAIRDQANTEAFF. The V and J genes are TRBV10-3 and TRBJ1-1; D call uncertain. Germline CDR1 ENHRY, CDR2 SYGVKD. This CDR3 has 13 amino acids. Trimming pared 6 bases from V and 2 bases from J, leaving 10 bases between.

The chain joins TRBV27 to TRBJ2-2; the D is unclear. Germline V gives CDR1 MNHEY, CDR2 SMNVEV (reference sequence). V was trimmed by 0 bases and J by 6 bases, leaving 11 bases between them. CDR3 length: 15 amino acids. The CDR3 nucleotides read TGTGCCAGCAGTTTATCGCTGAGAACCCCCGGGGAGCTGTTTTTT. It translates to CASSLSLRTPGELFF.

The genes are TRBV28 and TRBJ1-3; D gene uncertain. The CDR3 covers 15 residues. Trimming took off 6 bases at V and 0 bases at J, with 12 bases between the two ends. CDR1 and CDR2 from the germline V gene are MDHEN and SYDVKM. CDR3 DNA: TGTGCCAGCAGCAACAGACGGATCTCTGGAAACACCATATATTTT. Its translation: CASSNRRISGNTIYF.

The chain is built from TRBV5-4 and TRBJ2-3; D call uncertain. The V gene's germline CDR1 is SGHNT and CDR2 YYREEE (reference sequence). The CDR3 runs 13 residues. V was cut by 0 bases and J by 3 bases, with 5 bases left in between. In DNA, the CDR3 is TGTGCCAGCAGCTTGGGACATACAGATACGCAGTATTTT. Amino acids: CASSLGHTDTQYF.

V gene TRBV5-1 combines with J gene TRBJ2-2; D remains unclear. The V end was cut by 1 base, the J end by 1 base, with 11 bases between. CDR1 and CDR2 (germline): SGHRS, YFSETQ. This CDR3 is built from 16 residues. The chain's CDR3 is CASSLLQTGNTGELFF. The DNA of the CDR3 is TGCGCCAGCAGCTTGTTACAGACCGGGAACACCGGGGAGCTGTTTTTT. The complete variable domain, with remaining parts taken from reference TRBV5-1 and TRBJ2-2, reads KAGVTQTPRYLIKTRGQQVTLSCSPISGHRSVSWYQQTPGQGLQFLFEYFSETQRNKGNFPGRFSGRQFSNSRSEMNVSTLELGDSALYLCASSLLQTGNTGELFFGEGSRLTVL.

The chain carries TRBV15 and TRBJ2-7; no definite D call. The germline gives CDR1 LNHNV, CDR2 YYDKDF (reference sequence). The CDR3 consists of 14 residues. V lost 1 base, J lost 2 bases, and 9 bases lay in between. The CDR3 sequence: CATSRGPGTYEQYF. In nucleotides, the CDR3 is TGTGCCACCAGCAGAGGCCCCGGTACCTACGAGCAGTACTTC.

The chain is built from TRBV7-9 and TRBJ2-6, with D possibly TRBD1 on 5 matching bases. The ends were cut back, 6 bases at V and 2 bases at J, with 11 bases in the middle. The CDR3 consists of 15 residues. Germline-derived CDR1 and CDR2 are SEHNR and FQNEAQ (reference sequence). The CDR3 sequence: CASSLQATGANVLTF. DNA for the CDR3: TGTGCCAGCAGTTTACAGGCTACTGGGGCCAACGTCCTGACTTTC.

This clone was detected only once. The chain couples TRBV27 to TRBJ2-1; 9 bases map to TRBD2. J was trimmed by 1 base and V by 9 bases; bases with no gene match: 4. The germline gives CDR1 MNHEY, CDR2 SMNVEV (reference sequence). CDR3 length equals 14 residues. The CDR3 loop reads CASYSGSSYNEQFF. CDR3 bases: TGTGCCAGTTATAGCGGGAGTTCCTACAATGAGCAGTTCTTC.